Listed below are T cell receptor beta chains from one sample, sequenced in a study of shared clonotypes between healthy human individuals. TCRdb's copy holds only in-frame clones and misses some; the assay was immunoSEQ multiplex PCR. Of approximately 2.3 million clones listed, approximately 93% are singletons. Sequencing input: naive CD4+ T cells from PBMCs. The receptors were gathered from a young man in good health. Some clones in this sample may be carry-over from other donors' samples. Both conserved end residues are part of each CDR3.

>TRBV7-9|TRBJ2-1
CASTSTGGRYNEQFF
>TRBV29-1|TRBJ2-4
CSARESYIQYF
>TRBV7-2|TRBJ2-5
CASSFRGTETQYF
>TRBV5-1|TRBJ1-2
CASTYITGGGYGYTF
>TRBV29-1|TRBJ2-7
CSVRRRVGAAYEQYF
>TRBV7-2|TRBJ2-3
CASSPGGSTDTQYF
>TRBV5-1|TRBJ1-5
CASSWGQGQPQHF
>TRBV18|TRBJ2-7
CASSPMTDLIYEQYF
>TRBV4-1|TRBJ2-7
CASSHRRAGELEGEQYF
>TRBV7-9|TRBJ2-3
CASSSQRISTDTQYF
>TRBV7-3|TRBJ2-3
CASSFTSGRALVTQYF
>TRBV10-2|TRBJ2-2
CASSESRGQGAAGELFF
>TRBV19|TRBJ1-2
CASSSLGDNNYGYTF
>TRBV2|TRBJ1-2
CASISGVGYTF
>TRBV28|TRBJ1-2
CASSFFEGYTF
>TRBV9|TRBJ1-5
CASSVGTGSNQPQHF
>TRBV28|TRBJ2-3
CASSWTSGRSDTQYF
>TRBV6-5|TRBJ2-7
CASSLGPPAYEQYF
>TRBV5-1|TRBJ2-1
CASKQTPLAGKLGEQFF
>TRBV6-1|TRBJ2-7
CASSRQTGGDEQYF
>TRBV5-1|TRBJ2-1
CASSLQRVSYNEQFF
>TRBV7-2|TRBJ2-7
CASSLMGGHEQYF
>TRBV9|TRBJ2-5
CASSTGTVFGTQYF
>TRBV29-1|TRBJ2-7
CSAVGQAYEQYF
>TRBV5-5|TRBJ2-1
CATGGRWRGANNEQFF
>TRBV2|TRBJ1-5
CASGPRSGQPQHF
>TRBV4-3|TRBJ2-2
CASSQDRTGELFF
>TRBV6-5|TRBJ2-7
CARTLKGEAADEQYF
>TRBV5-6|TRBJ2-5
CASSLRASLRETQYF
>TRBV25-1|TRBJ2-1
CASSEYGLTSGRYNEQFF
>TRBV28|TRBJ1-1
CASSRRDLVEAFF
>TRBV29-1|TRBJ1-2
CSVEDLHDRVNRNYGYTF
>TRBV29-1|TRBJ2-1
CSAEGGRNSYNEQFF
>TRBV10-3|TRBJ1-1
CAISESGAREAFF
>TRBV28|TRBJ1-2
CASSLGLSLRGYTF
>TRBV5-1|TRBJ1-1
CASSPGQGRTEAFF
>TRBV29-1|TRBJ2-1
CSAGTENEQFF
>TRBV5-1|TRBJ2-3
CASSLESGRNTDTQYF
>TRBV5-4|TRBJ1-2
CASSLERESGYTF
>TRBV7-2|TRBJ1-1
CASSGYRNTEAFF
>TRBV10-1|TRBJ2-5
CASSDSGQGKETQYF
>TRBV9|TRBJ2-7
CASSVRGSSSYEQYF
>TRBV4-1|TRBJ2-1
CASSPQVFSYNEQFF
>TRBV5-8|TRBJ2-3
CASSLRGADTQYF
>TRBV5-1|TRBJ2-1
CASSGDIRTGGNNEQFF
>TRBV6-5|TRBJ2-7
CASSYAYEQYF